Given below is one TCR beta chain in context. The antigen is unknown. The CDR3 length is 13 residues. The V gene's germline CDR1 is SGHRS and CDR2 YFSETQ. Trimming left V 0 bases short and J 11 bases short, with 9 bases between. This sample is drawn from a study of T cell responses to AZD1222 COVID-19 vaccine. Profiled with immunoSEQ multiplex PCR; TCRdb holds only in-frame clones, not every one. Of some 110,000 clones detected, around 90% appear once; the ten largest clones hold about 4.3%. Points from the study as a whole: Only a handful of AZD1222 recipients, six or seven in all, had baseline seropositivity. Donors were chiefly white British, with a greater number of females, and clonal diversity was perhaps underestimated.

The genes are TRBV5-1 and TRBJ1-6, with D hard to call. The origin of this receptor is an adult in good health. The sequencing here drew on peripheral blood, taken on day 0 of AZD1222 vaccination. The CDR3 region has the DNA TGCGCCAGCAGCTTGGATACGGATCCACCCCTCCACTTT. Translated: CASSLDTDPPLHF.